This paragraph reports one TCR beta chain. Its antigen is not identified. The data belong to a study of shared clonotypes between healthy human individuals. As for the study in general: The people who gave samples were two women and a few men aged 18 to 49. CD8 memory received one plate per donor, CD8 naive two, CD4 memory three and CD4 naive three. The study, taken as a whole, reports: Roughly 4.6% of naive CD4 clonotypes were common to a handful of donors.

V was pared by 2 bases and J by 4 bases, with 17 bases of the junction left unmatched. Per the germline V gene, CDR1 is MNHEY and CDR2 is SMNVEV (reference sequence). The CDR3 is 18 amino acids. Healthy HIV-negative adults without recent acute infections or vaccinations served as donors. Here immunoSEQ multiplex PCR was the method, and the copy in TCRdb shows in-frame clones only, minus some. The sample has over 400,000 clones; around 95% are singletons. Source material: naive CD4+ T cells sorted from blood. Stated subset: CD45RA+ positively selected. The chain links TRBV27 to TRBJ2-7, with 7 positions matching TRBD1. The sequence was collected from a woman aged 30 to 39 in good health. The CDR3 protein is CASSLTALTRQGAYEQYF. The CDR3 DNA reads as TGTGCCAGCAGTTTAACCGCCCTCACGCGACAGGGCGCGTACGAGCAGTACTTC.